The clone carrying this T cell receptor beta chain has at least ten counts. This record belongs to a study of human T cells and chemical hapten exposure. The CDR3 is 15 residues long. The V gene's germline CDR1 is MNHEY and CDR2 SVGEGT. Trimming removed 2 bases at V and 7 bases at J, with 12 bases between. Time point meaning: patch test 2, 6 weeks after DPC sensitization. Regarding treatment: therapeutic diphenylcyclopropenone sensitization with weekly scalp DPC. TCRdb passed the RACE reads through MiXCR, listing each CDR3 protein once. The sample records about 73,000 distinct CDR3 sequences, 8.5% to 9% being singletons.

This chain joins TRBV6-2 or TRBV6-3 and TRBJ1-6, with D perhaps matching TRBD1 (5 bases). This clonotype originated in a woman in her forties or fifties with alopecia areata. Some clones in this sample may be carry-over from other donors' samples. This material consisted of whole blood, taken in connection with sensitization to the hapten diphenylcyclopropenone (DPC). The chain's CDR3 is CASSYGSGGNSPLHF. The CDR3 bases are TGTGCCAGCAGTTACGGATCCGGGGGGAATTCACCCCTCCACTTT.